The present T cell receptor beta chain was sequenced within a study of blood T cell repertoires in COVID-19. CDR1 and CDR2 (germline): MNHEY, SVGEGT. The CDR3 covers 12 residues. V gave up 2 bases and J gave up 9 bases, with 10 bases separating them. The protocol was immunoSEQ multiplex PCR, while the TCRdb copy is restricted to in-frame clones and leaves out a portion. The table lists 130,000 or so clones, around 87% of them singletons. The clonotype comes from a woman in her forties or fifties with acute or convalescent COVID-19. The rearrangement joins TRBV6-2 or TRBV6-3 to TRBJ1-2; D is unclear. Sequenced material: peripheral blood. Here the CDR3 reads CASSYRQSSYTF. In nucleotides, the CDR3 is TGTGCCAGCAGTTACCGCCAATCTAGCTACACCTTC.